The 28 T cell receptor beta chains listed next were all sequenced from one sample in a study of blood T cell repertoires in COVID-19. Some clones are missing from TCRdb's copy, which holds only in-frame ones; the method was immunoSEQ multiplex PCR. This sample has about 59,000 clones, with almost 85% found just once. What was sequenced was peripheral blood. The receptors derive from a human donor in a cohort sampled during active COVID-19.

The chain links TRBV28 to TRBJ2-1; D might be TRBD2 (5 bases). Germline-derived CDR1 and CDR2 are MDHEN and SYDVKM. This CDR3 is built from 15 residues. The germline V and J ends were trimmed by 2 bases and 8 bases, with 16 bases remaining between them. CDR3 in amino acids: CASSLEAAENDEQFF. CDR3 nucleotides: TGTGCCAGCAGTTTAGAAGCGGCCGAGAACGATGAGCAGTTCTTC. Full variable domain (outside the CDR3, taken from reference TRBV28 and TRBJ2-1): DVKVTQSSRYLVKRTGEKVFLECVQDMDHENMFWYRQDPGLGLRLIYFSYDVKMKEKGDIPEGYSVSREKKERFSLILESASTNQTSMYLCASSLEAAENDEQFFGPGTRLTVL.

The gene calls are TRBV13 and TRBJ2-7; 10 bases are a match to TRBD2. Trimming took 3 bases from V and 6 from J; bases not matched to a gene: 8. The CDR3 runs 15 residues. In germline, CDR1 is PRHDT, CDR2 FYEKMQ (reference sequence). The CDR3 is CASSFYTSGASEQYF. The CDR3 DNA sequence: TGTGCCAGCAGCTTCTATACTAGCGGGGCAAGCGAGCAGTACTTC.

V and J are TRBV7-2 and TRBJ2-1, with TRBD2 matching over 15 bases. CDR1 is SGHTA and CDR2 is FQGNSA in the germline V gene. The CDR3 is 18 amino acids. Trimming removed 5 bases from V and 6 bases from J; junction bases left unmatched: 11. For the CDR3, the DNA is TGTGCCAGCAGCAACCGGGGACTAGCGGGGGGCGCGGGCAATGAGCAGTTCTTC. Its translation is CASSNRGLAGGAGNEQFF.

The V and J genes are TRBV9 and TRBJ2-5, with 7 bases lining up with TRBD2. This CDR3 has 17 amino acids. V trimming: 4 bases; J trimming: 2 bases; junction bases outside the gene matches: 14. The germline gives CDR1 SGDLS, CDR2 YYNGEE. CDR3: CASSPRVGGELQETQYF. The CDR3 DNA reads TGTGCCAGCAGCCCACGGGTGGGGGGGGAACTTCAAGAGACCCAGTACTTC.

V gene TRBV18 combines with J gene TRBJ2-3; TRBD1 matches 10 bases. The length of the CDR3 is 16 residues. The V and J ends lost 0 bases and 0 bases, in that order; junction bases with no gene match: 0. CDR1 is KGHSH and CDR2 is LQKENI in the germline V gene. DNA of the CDR3: TGTGCCAGCTCACCACCGGGACAGGGGAGCACAGATACGCAGTATTTT. This gives the protein CASSPPGQGSTDTQYF.

This chain joins TRBV7-2 and TRBJ2-7; perhaps TRBD1 as D (6 bases). V was clipped by 5 bases and J by 2 bases, with 13 bases between them. In germline, CDR1 is SGHTA, CDR2 FQGNSA. This CDR3 contains 14 residues. The CDR3 loop is CASSPPDSPYEQYF. The CDR3, as DNA: TGTGCCAGCAGCCCCCCGGACAGCCCCTACGAGCAGTACTTC.

The V call is TRBV5-4, the J call TRBJ2-3; the match to TRBD2 covers 12 bases. J gave up 0 bases and V 0 bases, and 8 bases lay outside the gene matches. The V gene's germline CDR1 is SGHNT and CDR2 YYREEE (reference sequence). This CDR3 spans 19 amino acids. The DNA of the CDR3 is TGTGCCAGCAGCTTGGGAGGACTAGCGGGGACCCTTAGCACAGATACGCAGTATTTT. Protein: CASSLGGLAGTLSTDTQYF.

The chain combines TRBV10-3 with TRBJ1-4; 10 bases fit TRBD1. The ends lost 7 bases at V and 4 bases at J; junction bases unmatched: 3. Germline-derived CDR1 and CDR2 are ENHRY and SYGVKD. The CDR3 is made up of 14 amino acids. The CDR3 spells CAINDRGLNEKLFF. As DNA, the CDR3 is TGTGCCATCAATGACAGGGGGCTTAATGAAAAACTGTTTTTT.

The table lists this clone with a few counts. The V and J genes are TRBV6-1 and TRBJ2-3; 8 nucleotides line up with TRBD2. Trimming took 1 base from V and 1 from J; bases not matched to a gene: 1. This CDR3 contains 15 residues. CDR1 and CDR2 from the germline V gene are MNHNS and SASEGT. The CDR3 spells CASSEEAGGTDTQYF. Written as DNA, the CDR3 is TGTGCCAGCAGTGAAGAAGCGGGGGGCACAGATACGCAGTATTTT.

The V call is TRBV10-3, the J call TRBJ1-1; TRBD1 might be the D (6 bases). Germline CDR1 reads ENHRY; CDR2 reads SYGVKD. Trimming shortened V by 6 bases and J by 3 bases, and 17 bases separated the two germline ends. The CDR3 covers 15 residues. This CDR3 reads CAIRQGEEGDTEAFF. The CDR3 bases are TGTGCCATCAGACAGGGTGAAGAGGGGGACACTGAAGCTTTCTTT.

This chain links TRBV6-6 with TRBJ1-2, with a tentative D call TRBD1 (6 bases). In germline, CDR1 is MNHNY, CDR2 SVGAGI (reference sequence). The V end was cut by 5 bases, the J end by 0 bases, with 13 bases between. CDR3 length: 15 amino acids. The CDR3 region has the DNA TGTGCCAGCAGTCCCTGGACAGAGACTAACTATGGCTACACCTTC. Translated, it gives CASSPWTETNYGYTF.

The chain combines TRBV5-1 with TRBJ1-4, with D unclear. Trimming cost V 5 bases and J 8 bases, with 22 bases left between them. CDR3 length equals 16 residues. CDR1 and CDR2 from the germline V gene are SGHRS and YFSETQ. The CDR3 here is CASRADFDPFSEKLFF. The CDR3 bases are TGCGCCAGCAGGGCGGATTTTGACCCTTTTTCAGAAAAACTGTTTTTT.

The chain links TRBV11-3 to TRBJ1-2, with D unclear. The germline V gene has CDR1 SGHNT and CDR2 YENEEA. There are 13 residues in the CDR3. The V end lost 5 bases, the J end lost 3 bases, and 10 bases lay between the germline ends. In nucleotides, the CDR3 is TGTGCCAGCAGCCCTAACAGACACTATGGCTACACCTTC. This encodes CASSPNRHYGYTF.

This chain joins TRBV10-3 and TRBJ2-1; TRBD2 matches at 9 bases. This CDR3 region has 14 residues. Trimming took 11 bases from V and 6 from J; bases not matched to a gene: 11. Germline CDR1 and CDR2: ENHRY and SYGVKD. The CDR3 DNA sequence: TGTGCCGGGAGTACTAGCGGGTCCATCAATGAGCAGTTCTTC. Its protein product is CAGSTSGSINEQFF.

This chain links TRBV6-1 with TRBJ1-6; D not certain. This CDR3 has 13 amino acids. Looked up from germline, CDR1 is MNHNS and CDR2 is SASEGT. V was pared by 1 base and J by 9 bases, with 7 bases between. The CDR3 region has the DNA TGTGCCAGCAGTGAAGTTGCGAGTTCACCCCTCCACTTT. Translation: CASSEVASSPLHF.

CDR3 bases: TGTGCCAGCAGCTTAGGACCCGCGGAGTTCTTC. It specifies CASSLGPAEFF. The chain recombines TRBV11-3 with TRBJ2-1; D gene ambiguous. Deletions cut 1 base from V and 14 bases from J, with 9 bases between. This CDR3 spans 11 amino acids. Germline values: CDR1 SGHNT, CDR2 YENEEA.

This chain connects TRBV6-4 to TRBJ2-3; D might be TRBD2 (6 bases). There are 14 residues in the CDR3. V was pared by 2 bases and J by 5 bases, with 11 bases between. Looked up from germline, CDR1 is MRHNA and CDR2 is SNTAGT. The CDR3, as DNA: TGTGCCAGCAGTGACGGTGGGGGGATAGATACGCAGTATTTT. Its translation is CASSDGGGIDTQYF.

This sequence joins TRBV13 and TRBJ1-1; no reliable D call. The germline CDR1 and CDR2 sequences are PRHDT and FYEKMQ (reference sequence). Trimming took 5 bases from V and 2 from J, leaving 6 bases between them. There are 12 residues in the CDR3. CDR3 sequence (DNA): TGTGCCAGCAGCATACTTAACACTGAAGCTTTCTTT. This gives the protein CASSILNTEAFF.

The rearrangement joins TRBV9 to TRBJ2-7; 7 bases agree with TRBD1. This CDR3 region has 14 residues. Trimming cost V 2 bases and J 0 bases; bases outside gene matches: 2. Looked up from germline, CDR1 is SGDLS and CDR2 is YYNGEE. As DNA, the CDR3 is TGTGCCAGCAGCGTCGGGACAGTCTCCTACGAGCAGTACTTC. It translates to CASSVGTVSYEQYF. Looking up the rest from reference TRBV9 and TRBJ2-7 gives the full variable domain: DSGVTQTPKHLITATGQRVTLRCSPRSGDLSVYWYQQSLDQGLQFLIQYYNGEERAKGNILERFSAQQFPDLHSELNLSSLELGDSALYFCASSVGTVSYEQYFGPGTRLTVT.

This chain links TRBV5-5 with TRBJ2-5, with D tentatively TRBD2 (6 bases). Trimming removed 4 bases at V and 5 bases at J, with 18 bases between. The germline V gene encodes CDR1 SGHKS and CDR2 YYEKEE (reference sequence). This CDR3 comprises 15 residues. The CDR3 reads CASSPGDSGFETQYF. The CDR3, as DNA: TGTGCCAGCAGCCCCGGGGACTCCGGTTTTGAGACCCAGTACTTC.

The chain couples TRBV19 to TRBJ1-2; the D gene is possibly TRBD1 (5 bases). Trimming cost V 7 bases and J 3 bases, with 18 bases left between them. The CDR3 contains 15 residues. Germline CDR1 LNHDA, CDR2 SQIVND (reference sequence). The DNA of the CDR3 is TGTGCCAGTAACAATCCGGGACTGAGATACTATGGCTACACCTTC. Translating it yields CASNNPGLRYYGYTF.

This chain uses TRBV7-9 with TRBJ1-2; TRBD1 is a possible D gene (6 bases). The CDR3 length is 13 residues. Germline V gene sequence: CDR1 SEHNR, CDR2 FQNEAQ (reference sequence). V was shortened by 3 bases and J by 4 bases, with 9 bases between the two germline ends. The CDR3 DNA sequence: TGTGCCAGCAGCTTTGACAGGCTCTATGGCTACACCTTC. Amino acids: CASSFDRLYGYTF.

This clone was counted once. The chain has TRBV5-8 and TRBJ1-6; D is perhaps TRBD1 (6 bases). The V gene lost 4 bases and the J gene lost 3 bases, with 14 bases spanning the gap. The CDR3 extends over 16 amino acids. Germline lookup yields CDR1 SGHTS and CDR2 YDEGEE. DNA of the CDR3: TGTGCCAGCAGCCCGAGGGGGAACAACTATAATTCACCCCTCCACTTT. It specifies CASSPRGNNYNSPLHF.

The V call is TRBV6-5, the J call TRBJ2-1; TRBD2 agrees at 7 bases. The V segment lost 2 bases and the J segment 9 bases; nucleotides outside the gene matches: 4. The germline CDR1 and CDR2 sequences are MNHEY and SVGAGI. The CDR3 spans 13 residues. This CDR3 is CASSYGGGFEQFF. Here the CDR3 DNA reads TGTGCCAGCAGTTACGGCGGGGGTTTTGAGCAGTTCTTC.

The gene calls are TRBV30 and TRBJ2-3; weak D call: TRBD2 (6 bases). CDR1 is GTSNPN and CDR2 is SVGIG in the germline V gene (reference sequence). The CDR3 length is 16 residues. Between the trimmed V and J ends, which lost 0 bases and 1 base, there was a span of 14 bases. The CDR3 reads CAWSVRLRGGTDTQYF. DNA of the CDR3: TGTGCCTGGAGTGTACGGTTGCGGGGTGGCACAGATACGCAGTATTTT.

The chain is built from TRBV5-6 and TRBJ2-1; 9 nucleotides match TRBD2. CDR1 is SGHDT and CDR2 is YYEEEE in the germline V gene. The CDR3 consists of 16 residues. After removal of 2 bases from V and 8 bases from J, the junction contained 11 bases not matched to a gene. The CDR3 DNA reads as TGTGCCAGCAGCTTAGCCAGGAAGCGGGGGGTCGATGAGCAGTTCTTC. Protein: CASSLARKRGVDEQFF.

This chain joins TRBV7-2 and TRBJ1-1; D remains ambiguous. The CDR3 has 15 residues. Trimming took off 8 bases at V and 3 bases at J, with 19 bases between the two ends. In germline, CDR1 is SGHTA, CDR2 FQGNSA. The DNA of the CDR3 is TGTGCCAGCCGAGCAATGCAGACGGGAGACACTGAAGCTTTCTTT. This encodes CASRAMQTGDTEAFF.

The rearrangement links TRBV7-3 to TRBJ2-2; 9 bases fit TRBD1. CDR1 and CDR2 (germline): SGHTA, FQGTGA. CDR3 length: 15 amino acids. With V trimmed by 2 bases and J by 6 bases, 4 bases remained unmatched. CDR3 sequence (DNA): TGTGCCAGCAGCTTAGGGGGACAGGGTCCCGGGGAGCTGTTTTTT. This codes for CASSLGGQGPGELFF.